The clone carrying this T cell receptor (beta chain) was counted between two and nine times. The protocol was immunoSEQ multiplex PCR, while the TCRdb copy is restricted to in-frame clones and leaves out a portion. The table shows about 270,000 clones, with roughly 80% occurring only once. V shed 6 bases, J shed 10 bases, and the junction held 16 bases outside the gene matches. Germline V gene data show CDR1 as LNHDA and CDR2 as SQIVND (reference sequence). The CDR3 has 16 amino acids. This sample was taken from a study of blood T cell repertoires in COVID-19. Seattle enrolled patients during active infection and tracked them longitudinally.

The sample consisted of peripheral blood. This TCR derives from a human donor with COVID-19, enrolled during active disease. The donor label of this sample is uncertain. The V gene is TRBV19, the J gene TRBJ2-1, with TRBD1 matching 9 bases. Here the CDR3 reads CASSLRRQQGAGEQFF. The CDR3 bases are TGTGCCAGTAGCCTTAGAAGGCAACAGGGGGCAGGGGAGCAGTTCTTC. Variable domain in full (rest from reference TRBV19 and TRBJ2-1): DGGITQSPKYLFRKEGQNVTLSCEQNLNHDAMYWYRQDPGQGLRLIYYSQIVNDFQKGDIAEGYSVSREKKESFPLTVTSAQKNPTAFYLCASSLRRQQGAGEQFFGPGTRLTVL.